This TCR beta chain was captured in a study of shared clonotypes between healthy human individuals. Study context: Three men and a couple of women, aged 18 to 49, were donors. The study's findings and limits: Clonotype sharing levels among donors were expected to vary with sequencing depth. A handful of donors shared approximately 5% of their naive CD4 clonotypes.

In the case of this clone: Its antigen is still unknown.

The CDR3 sequence is 15 residues long. Per germline, CDR1 SGHRS and CDR2 YFSETQ. Trimming removed 1 base at V and 2 bases at J, with 9 bases between. The assay was immunoSEQ multiplex PCR, and TCRdb's table has in-frame clones only and misses some. The sample lists around 2.1 million clones; about 93% were seen once. Naive-designated CD8 cells lacked CD45RO, were positively enriched for CCR7, and omitted terminally differentiated effector memory CD45RA+ cells. The donors were all Caucasian adults (living in Nashville, Tennessee). The sequenced material came from naive CD8+ T cells from PBMCs. This TCR was recovered from a man aged 18 to 35 in good health. Some clones in this sample may be carry-over from other donors' samples. The chain carries TRBV5-1 and TRBJ2-2; D may be TRBD2 (5 bases). Here the CDR3 DNA reads TGCGCCAGCAGCTTGTCGGGGTATAACACCGGGGAGCTGTTTTTT. Amino acids: CASSLSGYNTGELFF.